This TCR beta chain was recorded in a study of blood T cell repertoires in COVID-19. At the level of the study: There were acute and convalescent COVID-19 samples, and they came from the United States, Italy and Spain. T cells, B-cell-depleted T cells, or PBMCs provided the cDNA or gDNA that served as material.

Germline CDR1 and CDR2: KGHSH and LQKENI. The CDR3 has 19 residues. The V and J ends lost 2 bases and 0 bases, in that order; junction bases with no gene match: 15. Under the authors' procedure: By means of reference gene primer amplification, nucleated cell counts were estimated. The table came from immunoSEQ multiplex PCR; TCRdb's copy has only in-frame clones and leaves some out. V and J calls and clone size are as listed in that table; D and trimming were resolved from the DNA. The sample has roughly 120,000 clones; 70% to 90% are singletons. Material: peripheral blood. The chain has TRBV18 and TRBJ1-2; 7 bases are a match to TRBD1. This TCR was sampled from a human donor in a cohort sampled during active COVID-19. The CDR3, as DNA: TGTGCCAGCTCACCAATAAACAAGGCGGGGACAGCAGCTAACTATGGCTACACCTTC. It specifies CASSPINKAGTAANYGYTF.